What follows describes a single T cell receptor (beta chain). Trimming pared 6 bases from V and 4 bases from J, leaving 19 bases between. This CDR3 is built from 15 residues. Germline values: CDR1 MDHEN, CDR2 SYDVKM. This entry comes from a study of shared clonotypes between healthy human individuals. Data came from immunoSEQ multiplex PCR; TCRdb stores just in-frame clones and leaves some out. The profile covers approximately 980,000 clones, with less than 85% appearing a single time and over 1.3% taken by the ten largest. The receptor comes from a young man in good health. The V and J genes are TRBV28 and TRBJ2-7, with D perhaps matching TRBD1 or TRBD2 (5 bases each). Input material: memory CD4+ T cells sorted from blood. Described subset: CD45RA-negative fraction. CDR3 amino acids: CASSLPGTGRYEQYF. CDR3 in DNA: TGTGCCAGCAGCCTACCCGGGACCGGAAGATACGAGCAGTACTTC.